This TCR beta chain was found in a study of T cells in Graves' hyperthyroidism and ophthalmopathy. Study-level information: At the time of initial diagnosis and before any treatment, peripheral blood was collected.

Authors of the study amplified TCR beta CDR3 regions from RNA transcripts. When the TCR CDR3 underwent first-round RT-PCR, the HTBI primer set was used. From the multiplex PCR reads, TCRdb called clonotypes with MiXCR, one entry per CDR3 protein. Here the sample spans about 600,000 distinct CDR3 sequences, about 14% being singletons. Many counts were recorded for this clonotype. The V end was cut by 5 bases, the J end by 0 bases, with 7 bases between. The length of the CDR3 is 13 residues. Germline values: CDR1 MNHNS, CDR2 SASEGT. Diagnosing involved the use of clinical symptoms, serum thyroxine and TRAb, thyroid ultrasound and orbital computed tomography.

The sequencing input was blood. The V call is TRBV6-1, the J call TRBJ1-1; no clear D. This TCR derives from a woman aged 18-30 years with Graves' ophthalmopathy. The CDR3 loop is CASSPWMNTEAFF. The CDR3 region has the DNA TGTGCCAGCAGTCCCTGGATGAACACTGAAGCTTTCTTT.